This entry describes one T cell receptor (beta chain). What it recognizes is unknown. The sample originates from a study of PD-L1 blockade in urothelial cancer. Study-wide context: T cells were recovered from blood samples at a median of roughly 150,000. Overall study results and limits: Greater 3-week expansion of tumor-associated blood clones was recorded for durable-benefit patients.

The data were produced by immunoSEQ multiplex PCR, yet TCRdb's version contains in-frame clones alone and is incomplete. Of some 28,000 clones in the sample, 75% to 90% are singletons; the top ten hold around 2%. CDR1 is KGHSH, CDR2 LQKENI, per germline. This CDR3 comprises 13 residues. V was cut by 3 bases and J by 7 bases, with 10 bases left in between. The patients' disease, urothelial carcinoma, was locally advanced or metastatic. The TCR was taken from a man in his fifties with urothelial cancer. The chain couples TRBV18 to TRBJ2-1; unclear D gene. The specimen was PBMCs, collected around atezolizumab (anti-PD-L1) treatment. CDR3 DNA: TGTGCCAGCTCACCCGTCTTCGGGAATGAGCAGTTCTTC. Translated: CASSPVFGNEQFF.